This T cell receptor beta chain was profiled in a study of CD8+ T cells in alopecia areata. Study-wide results and caveats: Sequences from scalp samples also cover resident alphabeta T cells of normal skin. Mice showed TCR sharing more clearly than patients did, possibly owing to HLA. On tofacitinib, scalp and blood still held many of the expanded lesional clones.

The CDR3 is made up of 11 amino acids. The germline CDR1 and CDR2 sequences are SGHTS and YDEGEE. Trimming pared 0 bases from V and 6 bases from J, leaving 3 bases between. Noted treatment: oral pan-JAK inhibitor, 5-10 mg twice daily. Obtained from alopecia areata patients were lesional scalp punch biopsies along with peripheral blood. Following RNA extraction, reverse transcription yielded cDNA that acted as the sequencing template. Some clones are missing from TCRdb's copy, which holds only in-frame ones; the method was immunoSEQ multiplex PCR. This sample has about 100,000 clones, with around 44% found just once. This clone has a single count. Its target is unknown.

V and J are TRBV5-8 and TRBJ1-1; no clear D gene. The sequence derives from a human donor with alopecia areata. The source was CD8+ T cells sorted from blood, collected at week 24, from a patient treated with tofacitinib. CDR3 bases: TGTGCCAGCAGCTTGGGTTCTGAAGCTTTCTTT. It is translated as CASSLGSEAFF.